This passage covers 30 T cell receptor beta chains from one sample sequenced in a study of EBV T-cell therapy then PD-1 blockade in nasopharyngeal carcinoma. Sequencing used immunoSEQ multiplex PCR; TCRdb keeps in-frame clones, though not all of them. The sample holds about 14,000 clones, 84% seen once. Treatment meaning: AdE1-LMPpoly-expanded autologous EBV-specific T-cell therapy followed by anti-PD-1 nivolumab. These receptors' antigens are unknown. The sample consisted of CD8+ T cells from blood, taken at approximately day 100 from a patient whose treatment included autologous EBV-specific T cells and nivolumab. These receptors all come from a man aged 35-49 years with nasopharyngeal carcinoma.

The CDR3, as DNA: TGTGCCACCAGCCGGACGCGGGAGCCATCCACCGGGGAGCTGTTTTTT. Translation: CATSRTREPSTGELFF. The chain recombines TRBV15 with TRBJ2-2, with TRBD2 matching over 7 bases. The CDR3 runs to 16 residues. V shed 5 bases, J shed 4 bases, and the junction held 10 bases outside the gene matches. Germline loops: CDR1 LNHNV, CDR2 YYDKDF (reference sequence).

The chain joins TRBV4-1 to TRBJ2-1; D is possibly TRBD2 (5 bases). V lost 0 bases to trimming and J lost 8 bases, with 8 bases between them. The CDR3 length is 13 residues. CDR1 and CDR2 from the germline V gene are MGHRA and YSYEKL. CDR3 in DNA: TGCGCCAGCAGCCAAGATTGGACTTATGAGCAGTTCTTC. Encoded protein: CASSQDWTYEQFF.

The rearrangement joins TRBV9 to TRBJ1-2; possibly TRBD1 for D (5 bases). CDR1 is SGDLS, CDR2 YYNGEE, per germline. V gave up 5 bases and J gave up 8 bases, with 10 bases separating them. CDR3 length: 11 amino acids. The CDR3 spells CASSSRDGYTF. CDR3 in DNA: TGTGCCAGCAGTTCCCGGGACGGCTACACCTTC. The whole variable domain, filled in from reference TRBV9 and TRBJ1-2, reads DSGVTQTPKHLITATGQRVTLRCSPRSGDLSVYWYQQSLDQGLQFLIQYYNGEERAKGNILERFSAQQFPDLHSELNLSSLELGDSALYFCASSSRDGYTFGSGTRLTVV.

Written as DNA, the CDR3 is TGCGCCAGCAGGGACCGGGACAGGGGGGTCAGGGAGCTGTTTTTT. Residues: CASRDRDRGVRELFF. This chain connects TRBV4-3 to TRBJ2-2; 11 bases fit TRBD1. The CDR3 loop spans 15 amino acids. Germline CDR1 LGHNA, CDR2 YSLEER. Losses at the gene ends were 6 bases for V and 9 bases for J; bases not matched to a gene: 9.

The rearrangement joins TRBV7-9 to TRBJ2-2, with D uncertain. CDR3 length equals 16 residues. Germline CDR1 is SEHNR and CDR2 is FQNEAQ (reference sequence). With 8 bases removed from V and 8 bases from J, the gap between germline ends came to 24 bases. The CDR3: CASPNPPGPNSGELFF. As DNA, the CDR3 is TGTGCCAGCCCAAACCCCCCGGGCCCGAACAGTGGGGAGCTGTTTTTT.

The rearrangement joins TRBV6-4 to TRBJ2-7; 7 bases line up with TRBD1. V lost 3 bases to trimming and J lost 3 bases; unmatched junction nucleotides: 5. CDR1 is MRHNA, CDR2 SNTAGT, per germline. There are 14 residues in the CDR3. The CDR3 DNA follows: TGTGCCAGCAGTGATCTGGGACAGCACTACGAGCAGTACTTC. Protein: CASSDLGQHYEQYF.

This chain links TRBV7-8 with TRBJ2-7; D gene ambiguous. V dropped 2 bases and J dropped 6 bases, with 14 bases sitting between them. The CDR3 is made up of 14 amino acids. CDR1 is SGHVS, CDR2 FQNEAQ, per germline. The DNA for the CDR3 is TGTGCCAGCAGCTTATGGTCGCCGACGGGCGAGCAGTACTTC. This gives the protein CASSLWSPTGEQYF.

The rearrangement joins TRBV5-4 to TRBJ1-1; D unresolved. Trimming cost V 4 bases and J 4 bases, with 17 bases left between them. CDR1 is SGHNT, CDR2 YYREEE, per germline (reference sequence). CDR3 length: 15 residues. CDR3 DNA: TGTGCCAGCAGCCTAACGATAGGGTCGGCCACTGAAGCTTTCTTT. Protein: CASSLTIGSATEAFF. The whole variable domain, filled in from reference TRBV5-4 and TRBJ1-1, reads ETGVTQSPTHLIKTRGQQVTLRCSSQSGHNTVSWYQQALGQGPQFIFQYYREEENGRGNFPPRFSGLQFPNYSSELNVNALELDDSALYLCASSLTIGSATEAFFGQGTRLTVV.

This chain links TRBV4-2 with TRBJ1-1; D gene uncertain. Trimming removed 4 bases from V and 4 bases from J, with 10 bases in between. Germline V gives CDR1 LGHNA, CDR2 YNFKEQ. CDR3 length: 13 amino acids. CDR3 DNA sequence: TGTGCCAGCAGCCCTCCGGGGTCCACTGAAGCTTTCTTT. Amino acid sequence: CASSPPGSTEAFF.

This clone was counted a few times. The chain combines TRBV21-1 with TRBJ1-6. TRBV21-1 is labeled a pseudogene. The CDR3 has 15 residues. CDR3 in DNA: TGTGCCAGCAGCAAATCCCCGAAGGGTGGATCACCCCTCCACTTT. Its translation: CASSKSPKGGSPLHF.

The chain carries TRBV4-3 and TRBJ1-1; possible D gene TRBD1, 6 bases. CDR1 and CDR2 (germline): LGHNA, YSLEER. Trimming stripped 0 bases from V and 6 bases from J, with 14 bases between. This CDR3 is built from 15 residues. The CDR3 coding sequence is TGCGCCAGCAGCCAAGAAGGCAGGGGAAGGGCTGAAGCTTTCTTT. This codes for CASSQEGRGRAEAFF.

The rearrangement uses TRBV4-3 and TRBJ2-1; TRBD1 agrees at 8 bases. The CDR3 length is 16 residues. J was trimmed by 4 bases and V by 0 bases; bases with no gene match: 5. Germline CDR1 reads LGHNA; CDR2 reads YSLEER. CDR3 protein: CASSQDAGGSYNEQFF. DNA for the CDR3: TGCGCCAGCAGCCAAGATGCAGGGGGCTCGTACAATGAGCAGTTCTTC.

This chain joins TRBV7-9 and TRBJ1-1; D gene unclear. V lost 1 base and J 6 bases, leaving 3 bases between the germline ends. The germline V gene has CDR1 SEHNR and CDR2 FQNEAQ (reference sequence). This CDR3 has 11 amino acids. The CDR3 loop reads CASSLVAEAFF. The DNA of the CDR3 is TGTGCCAGCAGCTTAGTTGCTGAAGCTTTCTTT.

The chain uses TRBV2 and TRBJ2-2, with no clear D. Germline CDR1 and CDR2: SNHLY and FYNNEI. This CDR3 comprises 16 residues. V gave up 8 bases and J gave up 4 bases, with 20 bases separating them. The CDR3 loop reads CASGDSLDRRTGELFF. The DNA for the CDR3 is TGTGCCAGCGGGGATAGTCTGGACCGGCGCACCGGGGAGCTGTTTTTT.

This clone turned up a few times. The rearrangement links TRBV27 to TRBJ1-5; D is ambiguous. This CDR3 has 14 residues. The V gene lost 5 bases and the J gene lost 0 bases, with 8 bases spanning the gap. CDR1 is MNHEY and CDR2 is SMNVEV in the germline V gene (reference sequence). The CDR3 sequence is CASSPLYSNQPQHF. CDR3 nucleotide sequence: TGTGCCAGCAGTCCGCTTTATAGCAATCAGCCCCAGCATTTT.

The chain couples TRBV7-2 to TRBJ2-7, with D unresolved. This CDR3 contains 14 residues. V was shortened by 0 bases and J by 2 bases, with 8 bases between the two germline ends. Germline V gene sequence: CDR1 SGHTA, CDR2 FQGNSA. Here the CDR3 DNA reads TGTGCCAGCAGCTTAGCCGGCCCCCCCTACGAGCAGTACTTC. Translating it yields CASSLAGPPYEQYF.

The chain recombines TRBV3-1 (or the pseudogene TRBV3-2) with TRBJ1-1; D perhaps matches TRBD1 (5 bases). This CDR3 is 15 amino acids long. V lost 3 bases to trimming and J lost 1 base, with 12 bases between them. CDR1 is LGHDT and CDR2 is YNNKEL in the germline V gene (reference sequence). The CDR3 DNA is TGTGCCAGCAGCCACGAGACAGCCCCGAACACTGAAGCTTTCTTT. Protein sequence: CASSHETAPNTEAFF.

V is TRBV3-1 (or the pseudogene TRBV3-2) and J is TRBJ1-1; D is unresolved. CDR3 length: 16 amino acids. Germline CDR1 reads LGHDT; CDR2 reads YNNKEL (reference sequence). Trimming stripped 1 base from V and 0 bases from J, with 12 bases between. This CDR3 reads CASSQGGLPLNTEAFF. Written as DNA, the CDR3 is TGTGCCAGCAGCCAAGGCGGGCTCCCCCTGAACACTGAAGCTTTCTTT.

CDR3 sequence (DNA): TGCAGCGTTGTTGGCCAGTCCTACGAGCAGTACTTC. Translated: CSVVGQSYEQYF. The rearrangement joins TRBV29-1 to TRBJ2-7, with unresolved D. The CDR3 spans 12 residues. V was trimmed by 4 bases and J by 1 base, leaving 8 bases between them. Looked up from germline, CDR1 is SQVTM and CDR2 is ANQGSEA.

This clone was detected once. The chain carries TRBV10-3 and TRBJ1-2; D uncertain. Trimming left V 10 bases short and J 0 bases short, with 6 bases between. The CDR3 contains 11 residues. Germline CDR1 ENHRY, CDR2 SYGVKD. The CDR3 DNA sequence: TGTGCCACATCTCCTAACTATGGCTACACCTTC. It encodes CATSPNYGYTF.

This chain uses TRBV7-8 with TRBJ1-2; TRBD1 matches at 7 bases. This CDR3 has 13 residues. Per germline, CDR1 SGHVS and CDR2 FQNEAQ. Trimming took 5 bases from V and 4 from J; bases not matched to a gene: 4. The CDR3 coding sequence is TGTGCCAGCAGCCCCGGGACAGTCTATGGCTACACCTTC. Translated, it gives CASSPGTVYGYTF.

Turning to this clone: The same CDR3 also results from other DNA sequences found in this sample. This rearrangement joins TRBV10-2 to TRBJ1-1, with D possibly matching TRBD1 (5 bases). Trimming stripped 10 bases from V and 0 bases from J, with 9 bases between. CDR1 is WSHSY, CDR2 SAAADI, per germline. The CDR3 has 12 amino acids. The CDR3 reads CATGTVNTEAFF. DNA for the CDR3: TGCGCCACCGGGACGGTGAACACTGAAGCTTTCTTT.

J is TRBJ2-5 and V is TRBV30; 8 nucleotides align to TRBD2. Germline CDR1 reads GTSNPN; CDR2 reads SVGIG (reference sequence). The CDR3 spans 15 residues. J was trimmed by 5 bases and V by 5 bases; bases with no gene match: 13. CDR3: CAWRHAAGGRETQYF. The CDR3 region has the DNA TGTGCCTGGCGCCATGCGGCGGGGGGACGCGAGACCCAGTACTTC.

This chain joins TRBV24-1 and TRBJ2-7; TRBD1 aligns across 8 bases. The germline V gene has CDR1 KGHDR and CDR2 SFDVKD. The CDR3 covers 13 residues. V trimming: 4 bases; J trimming: 5 bases; junction bases outside the gene matches: 3. CDR3 sequence: CATSEAGGNEQYF. In nucleotides, the CDR3 is TGTGCCACCAGTGAGGCAGGGGGCAACGAGCAGTACTTC.

The chain joins TRBV7-9 to TRBJ2-6; a possible D gene is TRBD1 (5 bases). V lost 5 bases, J lost 4 bases, and 12 bases lay in between. The V gene's germline CDR1 is SEHNR and CDR2 FQNEAQ (reference sequence). The CDR3 sequence is 15 residues long. In DNA, the CDR3 is TGTGCCAGCAGCCCAGCAGGGCAGGGGGCCAACGTCCTGACTTTC. The encoded protein is CASSPAGQGANVLTF.

The rearrangement joins TRBV9 to TRBJ2-1; D is unresolved. V was trimmed by 4 bases and J by 6 bases, leaving 8 bases between them. Looked up from germline, CDR1 is SGDLS and CDR2 is YYNGEE. The CDR3 has 12 residues. The CDR3 spells CASSIGSNEQFF. CDR3 in DNA: TGTGCCAGCAGCATCGGAAGCAATGAGCAGTTCTTC. The full variable domain, with the rest looked up from reference TRBV9 and TRBJ2-1, is DSGVTQTPKHLITATGQRVTLRCSPRSGDLSVYWYQQSLDQGLQFLIQYYNGEERAKGNILERFSAQQFPDLHSELNLSSLELGDSALYFCASSIGSNEQFFGPGTRLTVL.

The sample holds one count of this clone. The chain uses TRBV7-8 and TRBJ2-3, with TRBD2 matching 10 bases. The germline CDR1 and CDR2 sequences are SGHVS and FQNEAQ. V dropped 4 bases and J dropped 1; count of bases not matched to a gene: 5. This CDR3 is 16 amino acids long. The CDR3 spells CASSSRTSGRTDTQYF. For the CDR3, the DNA is TGTGCCAGCAGCTCGAGGACTAGCGGACGCACAGATACGCAGTATTTT.

The V call is TRBV6-5, the J call TRBJ2-5; the D gene is possibly TRBD2 (6 bases). This CDR3 has 15 amino acids. CDR1 and CDR2 from the germline V gene are MNHEY and SVGAGI. V was trimmed by 4 bases and J by 2 bases, leaving 14 bases between them. The CDR3 DNA follows: TGTGCCAGCAGTTCCCTTAGCGGCCATCAAGAGACCCAGTACTTC. Its translation is CASSSLSGHQETQYF.

This clone was counted only a few times. The chain combines TRBV5-4 with TRBJ2-7; perhaps TRBD2 as D (6 bases). The CDR3 is 14 amino acids. The V gene lost 4 bases and the J gene lost 2 bases, with 13 bases spanning the gap. Germline-derived CDR1 and CDR2 are SGHNT and YYREEE (reference sequence). The CDR3 coding sequence is TGTGCCAGCAGCGAGGAGGGAGGAGCCTACGAGCAGTACTTC. Translating gives CASSEEGGAYEQYF.

The genes are TRBV7-9 and TRBJ2-2; D might be TRBD2 (7 bases). CDR1 SEHNR and CDR2 FQNEAQ come from the germline V gene (reference sequence). This CDR3 comprises 15 residues. V shed 10 bases and J shed 0 bases, with 15 bases lying between them. CDR3: CATFPGGPNTGELFF. In DNA, the CDR3 is TGTGCCACCTTCCCGGGGGGCCCGAACACCGGGGAGCTGTTTTTT.